A selection of T cell receptor beta chains follows, all from one sample in a study of blood T cell repertoires in COVID-19. Sequenced by immunoSEQ multiplex PCR; TCRdb stores in-frame clones only, minus some. Of 200,000 to 250,000 clones detected, around 80% appear once; the ten largest clones hold about a sixth. The sequenced sample consisted of peripheral blood. The receptors were gathered from a woman aged 80 or over with active or convalescent COVID-19. The CDR3 runs from the conserved cysteine through the conserved F or W. D genes are given only for firm matches. The size entry is marked missing in some rows and otherwise reads once, few, many or a size class.

V	D	length	size	J	DNA	CDR3
TRBV5-1	-	12	-	TRBJ2-7	TGCGCCAGGGCCCGAGGGGGCTACGAGCAGTACTTC	CARARGGYEQYF
TRBV28	-	13	-	TRBJ1-1	TGTGCCAGCAGTTTGAACAGGGTGACTGAAGCTTTCTTT	CASSLNRVTEAFF
TRBV4-3	TRBD2	16	once	TRBJ2-1	TGCGCCAGCAGCCAGGGGGGGACTAGCGCTTACAATGAGCAGTTCTTC	CASSQGGTSAYNEQFF
TRBV15	-	14	-	TRBJ2-7	TGTGCCACCAGCACCAAACAGGGGAGGTACGAGCAGTACTTC	CATSTKQGRYEQYF
TRBV4-2	TRBD2	16	-	TRBJ2-5	TGTGCCAGCAGCCAATTAGCGGGGGGGGGAGGGGAGACCCAGTACTTC	CASSQLAGGGGETQYF
TRBV28	-	14	-	TRBJ2-7	TGTGCCAGCACCATCCCGGGACAACCATACGAGCAGTACTTC	CASTIPGQPYEQYF
TRBV5-7	-	17	-	TRBJ1-2	TGTGCCAGCAGCTTGGTTATGAGAGGGCAGGGGATATATGGCTACACCTTC	CASSLVMRGQGIYGYTF
TRBV7-9	-	14	-	TRBJ2-7	TGTGCCAGCAGCTTTACGACAGGCCCCTACGAGCAGTACTTC	CASSFTTGPYEQYF
TRBV11-2	-	15	-	TRBJ2-3	TGTGCCAGCAGCGTAACGCGGGCCCGCACAGATACGCAGTATTTT	CASSVTRARTDTQYF
TRBV5-4	TRBD1	16	-	TRBJ2-4	TGTGCCAGCAGCCTAACAGGGGGAGTTATCAAAAACATTCAGTACTTC	CASSLTGGVIKNIQYF
TRBV5-6	TRBD1	14	-	TRBJ2-1	TGTGCCAGCAGCAGGGGGCAGTCCTACAATGAGCAGTTCTTC	CASSRGQSYNEQFF
TRBV6-1	-	11	-	TRBJ2-7	TGTGCCAGCAGTCCTAGTTACGAGCAGTACTTC	CASSPSYEQYF
TRBV19	TRBD2	16	once	TRBJ2-3	TGTGCCAGTAGTATTTATAGGCGGGGGAACACAGATACGCAGTATTTT	CASSIYRRGNTDTQYF
TRBV6-2/TRBV6-3	TRBD2	15	-	TRBJ2-3	TGTGCCAGCAGTTCCTGGACTAGCGGTGCAGATACGCAGTATTTT	CASSSWTSGADTQYF
TRBV27	TRBD2	17	-	TRBJ2-3	TGTGCCAGCAGTATGACTAGCGGGAGGGCCTTGACAGATACGCAGTATTTT	CASSMTSGRALTDTQYF
TRBV28	-	13	-	TRBJ2-3	TGTGCCAGCAGTCCACCGGTCCAAGATACGCAGTATTTT	CASSPPVQDTQYF
TRBV7-9	-	16	-	TRBJ2-2	TGTGCCAGCAGCTTAGTAGGTTCTGGGCGCACCGGGGAGCTGTTTTTT	CASSLVGSGRTGELFF
TRBV7-3	-	16	-	TRBJ2-3	TGTGCCAGCAGCTGGCTCGCGGGGACTAGCACAGATACGCAGTATTTT	CASSWLAGTSTDTQYF
TRBV6-4	-	14	-	TRBJ2-2	TGTGCCAGCAGAACTATGGGGGGAACCGGGGAGCTGTTTTTT	CASRTMGGTGELFF
TRBV7-2	-	13	-	TRBJ1-2	TGTGCCAGCAGCCGTGGCCAGGAGGGGGGCTACACCTTC	CASSRGQEGGYTF
TRBV7-2	-	13	once	TRBJ1-1	TGTGCCAGCTTGGGGGACAACACTCCTGAAGCTTTCTTT	CASLGDNTPEAFF
TRBV2	TRBD1	14	-	TRBJ1-6	TGTGCCAGCAGCGCCGGGACAGAGAATTCACCCCTCCACTTT	CASSAGTENSPLHF
TRBV6-1	TRBD1	16	-	TRBJ1-3	TGTGCCAGCAGTGCTTCCAAGACAGGGGCCCTGAACACCATATATTTT	CASSASKTGALNTIYF
TRBV5-1	-	14	-	TRBJ1-1	TGCGCCAGCAGCGAAAATTCAGGGAACACTGAAGCTTTCTTT	CASSENSGNTEAFF
TRBV30	-	18	-	TRBJ1-2	TGTGCCTGGAGTGTTCATTACACACCGCCTCCCCCCACTAATGGCTACACCTTC	CAWSVHYTPPPPTNGYTF
TRBV18	-	15	-	TRBJ1-2	TGTGCCAGCTCACTCCCTTTACAGGGCAACTATGGCTACACCTTC	CASSLPLQGNYGYTF
TRBV18	-	13	-	TRBJ1-1	TGTGCCAGCTCACCCAGGGGCCGTACTGAAGCTTTCTTT	CASSPRGRTEAFF
TRBV18	TRBD1	14	-	TRBJ1-5	TGTACCGGCAGGGGGTCGGATAGCAATCAGCCCCAGCATTTT	CTGRGSDSNQPQHF
TRBV7-2	-	13	-	TRBJ2-7	TGTGCCAGCAGCTTATTCATCACCTACGAGCAGTACTTC	CASSLFITYEQYF
TRBV5-4	TRBD2	19	-	TRBJ2-2	TGTGCCAGCAGCCCAAGGCGGGCTAGCGGGGGGGTTAACACCGGGGAGCTGTTTTTT	CASSPRRASGGVNTGELFF
TRBV24-1	TRBD2	17	-	TRBJ2-3	TGTGCCACCAGCCTCGGGACTAGCGGGGGTTCTACAGATACGCAGTATTTT	CATSLGTSGGSTDTQYF
TRBV6-5	TRBD1	14	-	TRBJ2-2	TGTGCCAGCAGCAGACAGGGGCCCACCGGGGAGCTGTTTTTT	CASSRQGPTGELFF
TRBV20-1	-	18	-	TRBJ1-5	TGCAGTGCTAGTTCCCCGGGACAACCTGAGATTAGCAATCAGCCCCAGCATTTT	CSASSPGQPEISNQPQHF
TRBV28	-	12	few	TRBJ1-5	TGTGCCAGCAGGACAAATTATCAGCCCCAGCATTTT	CASRTNYQPQHF
TRBV11-2	TRBD2	15	once	TRBJ2-2	TGTGCCAGCAGCACGCGGGAGCCGAACACCGGGGAGCTGTTTTTT	CASSTREPNTGELFF
TRBV12-3/TRBV12-4	-	12	few	TRBJ1-1	TGTGCCAGCAGCCCTATGACCCGACAGGAAACTTTT	CASSPMTRQETF
TRBV2	-	15	once	TRBJ1-2	TGTGCCAGCAGTGACTTCGGAGGGGCAGATTATGGCTACACCTTC	CASSDFGGADYGYTF
TRBV12-5	-	14	-	TRBJ1-1	TGTGCTAGTGGTTTGCGGGGGGCGAACACTGAAGCTTTCTTT	CASGLRGANTEAFF
TRBV6-2/TRBV6-3	-	14	-	TRBJ1-2	TGTGCCAGCAGTTATAGGGGATCTCCCTATGGCTACACCTTC	CASSYRGSPYGYTF
TRBV6-5	TRBD2	13	-	TRBJ2-5	TGTGCCAGCAGCGGGACTACGAAAGAGACCCAGTACTTC	CASSGTTKETQYF
TRBV19	-	15	-	TRBJ1-2	TGTGCCAGTAGTATAGGGAACAGCGGGATCAATGGCTACACCTTC	CASSIGNSGINGYTF
TRBV5-1	TRBD2	14	once	TRBJ2-1	TGCGCCAGCAGCCTGGGGACTAGCGGCAATGAGCAGTTCTTC	CASSLGTSGNEQFF
TRBV5-1	TRBD1	14	-	TRBJ2-5	TGCGCCAGCAGCTCGGGACAGCCTAGAGAGACCCAGTACTTC	CASSSGQPRETQYF
TRBV7-2	TRBD2	16	-	TRBJ2-3	TGTGCCAGCAGCCGCGGTGATAGCGGGAGTTTAATAACGCAGTATTTT	CASSRGDSGSLITQYF
TRBV7-6	-	19	-	TRBJ2-7	TGTGCCAGCAGCTTATCCCCAGGGATGCTAAGGCTATCGGTAGACGAGCAGTACTTC	CASSLSPGMLRLSVDEQYF
TRBV28	TRBD1	15	-	TRBJ2-7	TGTGCCAGCAGTTCACCCGGGACAGGGGTCTACGAGCAGTACTTC	CASSSPGTGVYEQYF
TRBV30	-	11	few	TRBJ2-7	TGTGCCTGGAGTAATACCTACGAGCAGTACTTC	CAWSNTYEQYF
TRBV5-4	TRBD2	15	-	TRBJ2-5	TGTGCCAGCAGCTTGTCGGGGGGATCCCAAGAGACCCAGTACTTC	CASSLSGGSQETQYF
TRBV7-8	-	13	-	TRBJ1-2	TGTGCCAGCACCCGAGCATTCTTCTATGGCTACACCTTC	CASTRAFFYGYTF
TRBV5-4	TRBD2	16	-	TRBJ2-3	TGTGCCAGCAGATGGGGGACTAGCGGGGCGGGGAATACGCAGTATTTT	CASRWGTSGAGNTQYF
TRBV5-1	TRBD2	17	-	TRBJ2-7	TGCGCCAGCAGCTTTTCAAGTAGCGGGAGGGGATCCTACGAGCAGTACTTC	CASSFSSSGRGSYEQYF
TRBV28	TRBD1	16	-	TRBJ1-6	TGTGCCAGCAGCAACCCCGGGACAGGGTTTAATTCACCCCTCCACTTT	CASSNPGTGFNSPLHF
TRBV18	-	14	-	TRBJ2-1	TGTGCCAGCTCCTTACAGGGCCTCTACAATGAGCAGTTCTTC	CASSLQGLYNEQFF
TRBV18	TRBD2	14	-	TRBJ2-3	TGTGCCAGCTCACCGAGCGGGGGGCGAGATACGCAGTATTTT	CASSPSGGRDTQYF
TRBV6-5	TRBD2	15	many	TRBJ2-5	TGTGCCAGCAGAAGTAGCGGGAGATGGGGAGAGACCCAGTACTTC	CASRSSGRWGETQYF
TRBV13	TRBD2	18	-	TRBJ2-2	TGTGCCAGCAGCCCCCGAGCCGGACTAGCGGGAGGGACCGGGGAGCTGTTTTTT	CASSPRAGLAGGTGELFF
TRBV5-1	TRBD2	16	-	TRBJ2-3	TGCGCCAGCAGCACGGGGACTAGCGGGAGGACAGATACGCAGTATTTT	CASSTGTSGRTDTQYF
TRBV5-1	-	13	-	TRBJ2-3	TGCGCCAGCAAGGAGGGTCTCACAGATACGCAGTATTTT	CASKEGLTDTQYF